Listed here are 5 T cell receptor beta chains from one sample, sequenced in a study of CD8+ T cells in alopecia areata. Following RNA extraction, reverse transcription yielded cDNA that acted as the sequencing template. Data came from immunoSEQ multiplex PCR; TCRdb stores just in-frame clones and leaves some out. The sample yields over 150,000 clones, about 63% seen once. The material was CD4+ T cells sorted from blood, obtained at week 0. These receptors came from a human donor with alopecia areata.

CDR3 protein: CSARRNTF. CDR3 DNA sequence: TGCAGTGCTAGGAGGAACACCTTC. This chain links TRBV20-1 with TRBJ1-2; D gene ambiguous. CDR3 length equals 8 residues. V shed 3 bases and J shed 12 bases, with 5 bases lying between them. The V gene's germline CDR1 is DFQATT and CDR2 SNEGSKA (reference sequence).

This clone was seen more than once but under ten times. The V and J genes are TRBV27 and TRBJ2-3, with D possibly called TRBD1 or TRBD2 (6 bases each). The CDR3 length is 15 residues. Germline loops: CDR1 MNHEY, CDR2 SMNVEV (reference sequence). V was shortened by 3 bases and J by 2 bases, with 12 bases between the two germline ends. The CDR3 DNA sequence: TGTGCCAGCAGTTTCAGAGGGGGGCCCACAGATACGCAGTATTTT. Its translation is CASSFRGGPTDTQYF.

In this sample, this clone turned up a few times. J is TRBJ1-1 and V is TRBV2; D is uncertain. The CDR3 consists of 14 residues. Trimming took off 1 base at V and 0 bases at J, with 6 bases between the two ends. CDR1 is SNHLY, CDR2 FYNNEI, per germline. CDR3 sequence: CASSEGGLNTEAFF. CDR3 bases: TGTGCCAGCAGTGAAGGAGGATTGAACACTGAAGCTTTCTTT.

There are a few counts of this clone. The chain combines TRBV9 with TRBJ1-1; D remains ambiguous. The length of the CDR3 is 12 residues. Trimming removed 7 bases at V and 3 bases at J, with 10 bases between. In germline, CDR1 is SGDLS, CDR2 YYNGEE. CDR3 nucleotides: TGTGCCAGCGCCGGTGGGGACACTGAAGCTTTCTTT. It translates to CASAGGDTEAFF.

This chain uses TRBV7-2 with TRBJ2-3; no clear D gene. CDR1 and CDR2 from the germline V gene are SGHTA and FQGNSA. V was clipped by 3 bases and J by 6 bases, with 13 bases between them. This CDR3 comprises 14 residues. The CDR3 is CASSFALRLDTQYF. DNA for the CDR3: TGTGCCAGCAGCTTCGCTCTGAGGCTGGATACGCAGTATTTT.